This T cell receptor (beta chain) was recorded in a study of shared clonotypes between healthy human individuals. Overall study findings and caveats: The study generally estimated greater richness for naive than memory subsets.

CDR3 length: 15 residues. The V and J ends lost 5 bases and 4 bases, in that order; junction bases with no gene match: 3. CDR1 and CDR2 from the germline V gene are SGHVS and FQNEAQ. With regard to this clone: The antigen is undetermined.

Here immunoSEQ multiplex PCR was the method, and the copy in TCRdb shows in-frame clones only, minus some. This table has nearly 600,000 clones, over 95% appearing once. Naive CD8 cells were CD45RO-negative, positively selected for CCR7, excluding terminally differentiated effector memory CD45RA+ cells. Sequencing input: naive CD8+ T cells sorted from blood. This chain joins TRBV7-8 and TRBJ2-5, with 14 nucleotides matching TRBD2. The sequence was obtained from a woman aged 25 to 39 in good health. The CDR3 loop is CASSDGLAGGETQYF. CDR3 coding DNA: TGTGCCAGCAGCGACGGACTAGCGGGAGGAGAGACCCAGTACTTC. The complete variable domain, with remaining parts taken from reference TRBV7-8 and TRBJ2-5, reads GAGVSQSPRYKVAKRGQDVALRCDPISGHVSLFWYQQALGQGPEFLTYFQNEAQLDKSGLPSDRFFAERPEGSVSTLKIQRTQQEDSAVYLCASSDGLAGGETQYFGPGTRLLVL.